These T cell receptor beta chains were read from a single sample in a study of Ad26.COV2.S vaccination and SARS-CoV-2 variants. Some clones are missing from TCRdb's copy, which holds only in-frame ones; the method was immunoSEQ multiplex PCR. The sample contains about 330,000 clones, roughly 90% of which appear only once. The specimen was peripheral blood, collected in a trial of Ad26.COV2.S vaccine versus placebo. These TCRs come from a person between 18 and 65 years old who received the Ad26.COV2.S COVID-19 vaccine or a placebo. The CDR3 runs from the conserved cysteine through the conserved F or W. Each record gives: CDR3 length, D gene, clone size, V gene, J gene, CDR3 protein, CDR3 DNA. The D gene is left open where the match is weak. Only part of the rows carry a size: once, few, many, or a class if the clone is expanded.

CDR3 length: 15; D gene: .; clone size: .; V gene: TRBV7-3; J gene: TRBJ2-5; CDR3 protein: CASSLNQAEQETQYF; CDR3 DNA: TGTGCCAGCAGCTTAAACCAAGCGGAGCAAGAGACCCAGTACTTC
CDR3 length: 14; D gene: TRBD1; clone size: .; V gene: TRBV5-6; J gene: TRBJ2-7; CDR3 protein: CASGPGQGPYEQYF; CDR3 DNA: TGTGCCAGCGGCCCGGGACAGGGACCCTACGAGCAGTACTTC
CDR3 length: 14; D gene: .; clone size: .; V gene: TRBV7-9; J gene: TRBJ1-2; CDR3 protein: CASSLETDLYGYTF; CDR3 DNA: TGTGCCAGCAGCTTAGAGACCGACCTCTATGGCTACACCTTC
CDR3 length: 11; D gene: .; clone size: .; V gene: TRBV20-1; J gene: TRBJ1-1; CDR3 protein: CSASLNTEAFF; CDR3 DNA: TGCAGTGCAAGTCTAAACACTGAAGCTTTCTTT
CDR3 length: 15; D gene: TRBD2; clone size: .; V gene: TRBV5-5; J gene: TRBJ2-7; CDR3 protein: CASSSLPGGFYEQYF; CDR3 DNA: TGTGCCAGCAGTTCACTTCCGGGGGGTTTCTACGAGCAGTACTTC
CDR3 length: 14; D gene: TRBD1; clone size: .; V gene: TRBV11-3; J gene: TRBJ1-1; CDR3 protein: CASSQGQGATEAFF; CDR3 DNA: TGTGCCAGCAGCCAAGGACAGGGGGCCACTGAAGCTTTCTTT
CDR3 length: 15; D gene: TRBD1; clone size: .; V gene: TRBV3-1/TRBV3-2; J gene: TRBJ1-1; CDR3 protein: CASSPRDRRNTEAFF; CDR3 DNA: TGTGCCAGCAGCCCGCGGGACAGGCGAAACACTGAAGCTTTCTTT
CDR3 length: 15; D gene: TRBD2; clone size: .; V gene: TRBV5-1; J gene: TRBJ2-3; CDR3 protein: CATQWGGDSTDTQYF; CDR3 DNA: TGCGCCACCCAATGGGGGGGAGACAGCACAGATACGCAGTATTTT
CDR3 length: 15; D gene: .; clone size: .; V gene: TRBV18; J gene: TRBJ1-1; CDR3 protein: CASSPRRDSNTEAFF; CDR3 DNA: TGTGCCAGCTCACCAAGACGAGACAGCAACACTGAAGCTTTCTTT
CDR3 length: 15; D gene: .; clone size: .; V gene: TRBV7-2; J gene: TRBJ1-1; CDR3 protein: CASSSRTVQGTEAFF; CDR3 DNA: TGTGCCAGCAGCTCCCGGACAGTACAGGGCACTGAAGCTTTCTTT
CDR3 length: 15; D gene: .; clone size: .; V gene: TRBV5-4; J gene: TRBJ1-2; CDR3 protein: CASSLGRGVNYGYTF; CDR3 DNA: TGTGCCAGCAGCTTGGGTAGGGGGGTTAACTATGGCTACACCTTC
CDR3 length: 11; D gene: .; clone size: once; V gene: TRBV6-2/TRBV6-3; J gene: TRBJ1-6; CDR3 protein: CASSYGSPLHF; CDR3 DNA: TGTGCCAGCAGTTACGGATCACCCCTCCACTTT
CDR3 length: 15; D gene: TRBD1; clone size: .; V gene: TRBV5-4; J gene: TRBJ1-1; CDR3 protein: CASSLPGTGASEAFF; CDR3 DNA: TGTGCCAGCAGCTTACCCGGGACAGGGGCATCTGAAGCTTTCTTT
CDR3 length: 17; D gene: TRBD2; clone size: .; V gene: TRBV6-2/TRBV6-3; J gene: TRBJ2-1; CDR3 protein: CASSTRLARGVAYEQFF; CDR3 DNA: TGTGCCAGCAGCACCAGACTAGCGCGAGGGGTGGCCTATGAGCAGTTCTTC
CDR3 length: 13; D gene: .; clone size: .; V gene: TRBV19; J gene: TRBJ1-1; CDR3 protein: CASSIESGTEAFF; CDR3 DNA: TGTGCCAGTAGTATTGAGTCGGGCACTGAAGCTTTCTTT
CDR3 length: 13; D gene: .; clone size: once; V gene: TRBV5-1; J gene: TRBJ1-2; CDR3 protein: CATPSRRGVSYTF; CDR3 DNA: TGCGCCACCCCCTCCCGTCGCGGTGTTAGCTACACCTTC
CDR3 length: 12; D gene: .; clone size: .; V gene: TRBV29-1; J gene: TRBJ2-5; CDR3 protein: CSAKTDLETQYF; CDR3 DNA: TGCAGCGCTAAAACTGATTTGGAGACCCAGTACTTC
CDR3 length: 13; D gene: .; clone size: .; V gene: TRBV7-2; J gene: TRBJ1-1; CDR3 protein: CASGTTRNTEAFF; CDR3 DNA: TGTGCCAGCGGTACGACACGGAACACTGAAGCTTTCTTT
CDR3 length: 15; D gene: .; clone size: few; V gene: TRBV6-5; J gene: TRBJ1-2; CDR3 protein: CASTELSTGVYGYTF; CDR3 DNA: TGTGCCAGCACCGAGTTATCTACCGGGGTTTATGGCTACACCTTC
CDR3 length: 16; D gene: .; clone size: .; V gene: TRBV28; J gene: TRBJ1-1; CDR3 protein: CASRSDMADLNTEAFF; CDR3 DNA: TGTGCCAGCAGGAGTGACATGGCGGATTTGAACACTGAAGCTTTCTTT
CDR3 length: 16; D gene: .; clone size: .; V gene: TRBV10-2; J gene: TRBJ2-4; CDR3 protein: CASSRRGHYAKNIQYF; CDR3 DNA: TGCGCCAGCTCCAGGAGAGGCCACTATGCCAAAAACATTCAGTACTTC
CDR3 length: 14; D gene: .; clone size: .; V gene: TRBV6-1; J gene: TRBJ1-5; CDR3 protein: CASSEGQGNQPQHF; CDR3 DNA: TGTGCCAGCAGTGAAGGACAGGGCAATCAGCCCCAGCATTTT
CDR3 length: 15; D gene: TRBD1; clone size: .; V gene: TRBV18; J gene: TRBJ1-4; CDR3 protein: CASSPQTGVGEKLFF; CDR3 DNA: TGTGCCAGCTCACCACAGACAGGGGTCGGGGAAAAACTGTTTTTT
CDR3 length: 15; D gene: .; clone size: .; V gene: TRBV27; J gene: TRBJ1-5; CDR3 protein: CASRLTGVSNQPQHF; CDR3 DNA: TGTGCCAGCAGGCTAACAGGAGTTAGCAATCAGCCCCAGCATTTT